The 8 T cell receptor beta chains below all came from one sample that was sequenced in a study of T cell repertoires in cytomegalovirus infection. Using its own MiXCR run on the reads, TCRdb lists one record per CDR3 protein. The data contain about 500,000 distinct CDR3 sequences, about 33% of them singletons. Their cognate antigens are unknown. This specimen consisted of cultured PBMCs, obtained from culture after CMV antigen stimulation. Receptors were obtained from a human donor in good health (CMV status not recorded). Some clones in this sample may be carry-over from other donors' samples.

Regarding this clonotype: The junction and the germline gene differ at one end; a read error may be behind it. The chain joins TRBV4-1 to TRBJ2-1; the D is unclear. CDR1 is MGHRA and CDR2 is YSYEKL in the germline V gene. The CDR3 covers 13 residues. The chain's CDR3 is CASSQEGRRWQFF. DNA for the CDR3: TGTGCCAGCAGCCAAGAAGGACGTCGATGGCAGTTCTTC.

The genes are TRBV3-1 and TRBJ2-1; D gene unclear. The V and J ends lost 0 bases and 0 bases respectively, with 12 bases between them. The CDR3 consists of 17 residues. Germline V gene lookup returns CDR1 LGHDT and CDR2 YNNKEL (reference sequence). The CDR3 DNA follows: TGTGCCAGCAGCCAAGATATCGGCGGCAGCTCCTACAATGAGCAGTTCTTC. Its translation is CASSQDIGGSSYNEQFF.

This clonotype has ten or more counts. This chain connects TRBV7-8 to TRBJ1-2; 8 bases map to TRBD1. V dropped 3 bases and J dropped 4; count of bases not matched to a gene: 7. Germline V CDR1 and CDR2: SGHVS, FQNEAQ. The CDR3 is made up of 15 amino acids. In DNA form, the CDR3 reads TGTGCCAGCAGCTTTGACAGGGGTGGGAGCTATGGCTACACCTTC. It translates to CASSFDRGGSYGYTF.

In its sample, this clonotype was seen a few times. The rearrangement uses TRBV19 and TRBJ2-1; 14 nucleotides line up with TRBD2. CDR3 length equals 16 residues. The V gene's germline CDR1 is LNHDA and CDR2 SQIVND (reference sequence). After removal of 6 bases from V and 7 bases from J, the junction contained 8 bases not matched to a gene. CDR3 sequence reads: CASSRIGTSGSNEQFF. The CDR3 DNA is TGTGCCAGTAGCAGAATCGGGACTAGCGGGAGTAATGAGCAGTTCTTC.

This clonotype was counted only a few times. The chain uses TRBV12-3 or TRBV12-4 and TRBJ2-1; D ambiguous. CDR3 length: 12 residues. Trimming cost V 1 base and J 8 bases, with 6 bases left between them. For the CDR3, the DNA is TGTGCCAGCAGTTTAGGAGTCTATGAGCAGTTCTTC. This encodes CASSLGVYEQFF.

Only a few counts were recorded for this clonotype. The chain carries TRBV6-2 or TRBV6-3 and TRBJ2-5, with unresolved D. The CDR3 loop spans 14 amino acids. Trimming left V 4 bases short and J 4 bases short, with 13 bases between. In germline, CDR1 is MNHEY, CDR2 SVGEGT. CDR3 DNA: TGTGCCAGCAGTTTTTTGAGCCTCCCAGAGACCCAGTACTTC. Protein: CASSFLSLPETQYF.

The chain recombines TRBV7-2 with TRBJ2-4; TRBD1 matches at 10 bases. This CDR3 region has 19 residues. Unmatched junction bases numbered 15, after V lost 5 bases and J lost 2 bases. Germline V gene sequence: CDR1 SGHTA, CDR2 FQGNSA. The CDR3 DNA reads TGTGCCAGCAGCGGACAGGGGGGGATCAGTGGGGGCCCCAAAAACATTCAGTACTTC. It yields the protein CASSGQGGISGGPKNIQYF.

In its sample, this clonotype was seen a few times. The chain couples TRBV4-2 to TRBJ1-2, with 8 bases identical to TRBD1. V trimming: 2 bases; J trimming: 5 bases; junction bases outside the gene matches: 7. Germline V lookup: CDR1 LGHNA, CDR2 YNFKEQ. The CDR3 length is 15 residues. CDR3 coding DNA: TGTGCCAGCAGCCAATTCACCGGGACAGGTTATGGCTACACCTTC. As protein: CASSQFTGTGYGYTF.